Listed here is a single TCR beta chain. No antigen is known for it. In germline, CDR1 is MNHEY, CDR2 SMNVEV (reference sequence). There are 15 residues in the CDR3. The V gene lost 5 bases and the J gene lost 7 bases, with 15 bases spanning the gap. Clones were sequenced by immunoSEQ multiplex PCR, and TCRdb holds only the in-frame ones, with some missing. The sample includes some 100,000 clones, more than 85% of them seen just once. The entry originates in a study of T cell responses to AZD1222 COVID-19 vaccine. Study observations and caveats: Donors were largely white British and mainly female; clonal diversity was possibly underestimated. Spike-specific TCRs gained breadth and depth after people received two AZD1222 doses.

Here the sequenced sample was peripheral blood, taken 28 days after the second AZD1222 dose. This sequence originates from an adult who received the AZD1222 COVID-19 vaccine. The chain carries TRBV27 and TRBJ1-6, with D tentatively TRBD1 (6 bases). CDR3 region: CASSPRGRWNSPLHF. CDR3 sequence (DNA): TGTGCCAGCAGTCCGAGGGGGAGGTGGAATTCACCCCTCCACTTT.